This T cell receptor (beta chain) was identified in a study of cytomegalovirus exposure and HLA in healthy donors (dated by TCRdb to about 2017). In terms of the full investigation: A later analysis indicated that the roughly 130 validation repertoires were generated on the platform also employed for the approximately 670 repertoires of the first cohort. The aim of the study was to test whether cataloging public T cell receptors could identify signatures of past pathogen exposure. Along with the approximately 700-subject first cohort, a separate validation cohort of some 130 different subjects was used. To predict cytomegalovirus infection status, the study brought together high-throughput TCR immunosequencing, statistical association of individual TCRs with disease status, and machine learning. Points the paper makes about the study in general: Cytomegalovirus status was reported to be diagnosed by the classifier with high specificity and sensitivity in both the original and validation cohorts. Most TCR sequences were observed very rarely across donors, whereas some public TCRs were present in many individuals. The authors suggested that the approach could potentially be generalized to other disease states and immunological phenotypes. The validation cohort had no HLA typing available for a later analysis, so co-occurrence within that cohort was assessed over all 130 or so repertoires. Three of the identified cytomegalovirus-associated TCR beta chains were confirmed in vitro to be specific for cytomegalovirus antigens. In a later analysis, TCRs clustered in the first cohort were found to also tend to co-occur in the 130 or so validation repertoires, with approximately 94% of cluster scores above 0. The study gave a list of 150 to 200 TCR beta chains associated with cytomegalovirus.

Separate from the roughly 650-subject first cohort, the validation cohort of 95 to 150 subjects was the group to which the donors belonged. V and J lose 4 bases and 2 bases, and a span of 9 bases separates them. Spanning cysteine to phenylalanine, the CDR3 consists of 14 amino acids. The entry retains the CDR3 DNA only, 42 bases that are in frame from base 1. From the germline V gene, CDR1 is LGHNA and CDR2 is YSLEER. The library came from the immunoSEQ multiplex PCR assay. Per the source publication's procedure: A statistical classification framework was built for diagnosing cytomegalovirus status from the catalog of TCR beta chain sequences. TCRdb obtained this table from immuneACCESS and retained in-frame rearrangements with V and J assigned. These tables miss some clones; where compared with another copy, unresolved V genes account for less than half of the shortfall, and the remainder is unexplained. That table furnishes V, J and clone size, whereas the DNA furnished D and trimming. This sample lists about 120,000 clones; about 88% were detected once. Less than 4.5% of the sample comes from the top ten.

Concerning this clone itself: The specificity of this receptor is unknown. No qualities accompany the bases; no much larger clone lies one base away.

The sequenced sample consisted of PBMCs. The rearranged chain carries TRBV4-3 and TRBJ1-3; TRBD1 might be the D gene, on 6 matching bases. The clonotype was recovered from a young man in good health and CMV-seropositive. The CDR3 region reads CASSLQGTGNTIYF. The nucleotides are TGCGCCAGCAGCCTACAGGGAACTGGAAACACCATATATTTT.